These 2 T cell receptor beta chains came from one sample sequenced in a study of cytomegalovirus exposure and HLA in healthy donors. This PCR relied on a set of 60 Vbeta primers and 13 Jbeta primers. Profiling relied on immunoSEQ multiplex PCR, and the TCRdb table lists in-frame clones only, not all of them. The sample shows a few hundred thousand clones, about four fifths of them seen only once. Material for sequencing was PBMCs. The receptor source for this set is a man aged 30 to 45 in good health and CMV-seronegative.

This chain links TRBV18 with TRBJ1-5, with D possibly TRBD1 on 6 matching bases. The CDR3 is 15 residues long. The ends were cut back, 1 base at V and 6 bases at J, with 13 bases in the middle. Germline V gene lookup returns CDR1 KGHSH and CDR2 LQKENI. The CDR3 here is CASSPRAGESQPQHF. Here the CDR3 DNA reads TGTGCCAGCTCACCACGGGCAGGGGAGAGTCAGCCCCAGCATTTT.

The chain uses TRBV18 and TRBJ2-3, with D tentatively TRBD2 (6 bases). The CDR3 totals 14 residues. The ends were cut back, 2 bases at V and 6 bases at J, with 12 bases in the middle. Germline V gene sequence: CDR1 KGHSH, CDR2 LQKENI. The CDR3 sequence: CASSPSLGGDTQYF. CDR3 nucleotide sequence: TGTGCCAGCTCACCAAGTCTAGGAGGGGATACGCAGTATTTT.